This T cell receptor (beta chain) was recovered during a study of cytomegalovirus exposure and HLA in healthy donors. General observations from the study: Another analysis was done later, and it associated 16,951 TCR beta sequences with HLA alleles at 0.05 false discovery rate.

Concerning this clone itself: Its cognate antigen is unknown.

CDR3 length equals 16 residues. Germline V gene data show CDR1 as SGHNT and CDR2 as YYREEE (reference sequence). The junction had 8 bases not matched to a gene; V was cut back by 3 bases and J by 2 bases. The PCR contained 60 Vbeta and 13 Jbeta primers. The assay was immunoSEQ multiplex PCR, and TCRdb's table has in-frame clones only and misses some. The sample comprises about 140,000 clones, around 72% of which are singletons, and over 1% rests with the top ten. The genes are TRBV5-4 and TRBJ1-2, with 9 positions matching TRBD1. The sample taken for sequencing was PBMCs. The TCR comes from a woman in her 40s in good health and CMV-seronegative. The CDR3 sequence is CASSSFGTGSNYGYTF. CDR3 nucleotides: TGTGCCAGCAGCTCCTTCGGGACAGGGAGCAACTATGGCTACACCTTC.